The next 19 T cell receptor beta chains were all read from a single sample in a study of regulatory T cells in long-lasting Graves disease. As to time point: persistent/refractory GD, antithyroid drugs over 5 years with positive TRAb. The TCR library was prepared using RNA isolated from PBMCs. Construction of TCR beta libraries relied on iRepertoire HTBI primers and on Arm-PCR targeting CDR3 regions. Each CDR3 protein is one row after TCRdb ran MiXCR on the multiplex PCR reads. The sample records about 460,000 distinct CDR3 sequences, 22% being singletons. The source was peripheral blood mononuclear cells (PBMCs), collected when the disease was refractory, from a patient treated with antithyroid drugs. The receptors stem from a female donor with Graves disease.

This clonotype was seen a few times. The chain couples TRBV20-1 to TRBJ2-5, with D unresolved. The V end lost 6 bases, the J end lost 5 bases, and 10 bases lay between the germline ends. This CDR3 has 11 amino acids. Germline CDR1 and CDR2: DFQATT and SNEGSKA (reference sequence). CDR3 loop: CSAGLGETQYF. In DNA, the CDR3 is TGCAGTGCCGGGCTGGGGGAGACCCAGTACTTC.

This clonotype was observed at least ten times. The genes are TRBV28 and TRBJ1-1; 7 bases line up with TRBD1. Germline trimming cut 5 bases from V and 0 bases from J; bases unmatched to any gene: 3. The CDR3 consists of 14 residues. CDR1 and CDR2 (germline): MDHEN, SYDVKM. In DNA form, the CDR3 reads TGTGCCAGCAGTCAACAGGGGTTGAACACTGAAGCTTTCTTT. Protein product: CASSQQGLNTEAFF.

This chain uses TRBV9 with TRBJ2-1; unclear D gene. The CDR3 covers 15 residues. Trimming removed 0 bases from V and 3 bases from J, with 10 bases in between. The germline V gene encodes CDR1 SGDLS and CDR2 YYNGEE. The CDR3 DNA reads TGTGCCAGCAGCGTAGTCGGCCTTAGCTACAATGAGCAGTTCTTC. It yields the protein CASSVVGLSYNEQFF.

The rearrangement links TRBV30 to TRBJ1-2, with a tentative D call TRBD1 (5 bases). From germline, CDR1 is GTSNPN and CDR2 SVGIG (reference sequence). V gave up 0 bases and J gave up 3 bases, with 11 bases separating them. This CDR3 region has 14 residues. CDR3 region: CAWSVPKGYYGYTF. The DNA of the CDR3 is TGTGCCTGGAGTGTACCCAAGGGGTACTATGGCTACACCTTC.

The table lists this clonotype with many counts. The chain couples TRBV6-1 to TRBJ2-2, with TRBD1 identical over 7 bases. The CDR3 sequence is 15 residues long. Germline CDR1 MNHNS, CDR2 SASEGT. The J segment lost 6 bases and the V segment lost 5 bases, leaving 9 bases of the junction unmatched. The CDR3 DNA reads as TGTGCCAGCAGTCCCAGGGGGTCTTTGTCCGGGGAGCTGTTTTTT. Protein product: CASSPRGSLSGELFF.

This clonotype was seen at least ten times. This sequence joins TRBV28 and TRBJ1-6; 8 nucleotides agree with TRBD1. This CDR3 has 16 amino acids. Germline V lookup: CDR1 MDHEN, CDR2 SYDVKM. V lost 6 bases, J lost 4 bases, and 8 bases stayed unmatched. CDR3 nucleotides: TGTGCCAGCAGCCCAGGGGGCCAACTTTATAATTCACCCCTCCACTTT. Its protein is CASSPGGQLYNSPLHF.

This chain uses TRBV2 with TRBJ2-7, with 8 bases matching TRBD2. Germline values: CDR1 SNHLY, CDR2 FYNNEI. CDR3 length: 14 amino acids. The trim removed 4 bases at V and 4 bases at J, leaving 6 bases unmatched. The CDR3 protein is CASSVREGGYEQYF. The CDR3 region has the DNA TGTGCCAGCAGTGTCCGGGAGGGCGGGTACGAGCAGTACTTC.

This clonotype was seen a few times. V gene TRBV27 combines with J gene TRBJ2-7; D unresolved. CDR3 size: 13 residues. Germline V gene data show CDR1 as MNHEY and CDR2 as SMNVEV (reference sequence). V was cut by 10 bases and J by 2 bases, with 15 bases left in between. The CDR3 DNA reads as TGTGCCACCTCCGGCGGAAGTCCCTACGAGCAGTACTTC. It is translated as CATSGGSPYEQYF.

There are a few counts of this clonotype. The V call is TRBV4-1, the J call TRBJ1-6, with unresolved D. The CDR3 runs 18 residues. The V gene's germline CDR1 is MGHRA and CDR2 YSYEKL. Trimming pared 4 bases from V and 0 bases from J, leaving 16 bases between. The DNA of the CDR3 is TGCGCCAGCAGCCCACGTCTATTGAGGAGCTCCTATAATTCACCCCTCCACTTT. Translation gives CASSPRLLRSSYNSPLHF.

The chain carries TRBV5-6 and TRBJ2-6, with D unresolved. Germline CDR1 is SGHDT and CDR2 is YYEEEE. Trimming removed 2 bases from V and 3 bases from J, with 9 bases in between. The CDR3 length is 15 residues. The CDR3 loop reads CASSFGTGGANVLTF. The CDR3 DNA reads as TGTGCCAGCAGCTTCGGAACTGGTGGGGCCAACGTCCTGACTTTC.

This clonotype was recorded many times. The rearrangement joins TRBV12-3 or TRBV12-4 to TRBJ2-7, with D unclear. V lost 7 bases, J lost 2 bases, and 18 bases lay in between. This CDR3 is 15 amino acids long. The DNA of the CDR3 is TGTGCCAGCACTTATCTCCCGGGCGAGACCTACGAGCAGTACTTC. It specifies CASTYLPGETYEQYF.

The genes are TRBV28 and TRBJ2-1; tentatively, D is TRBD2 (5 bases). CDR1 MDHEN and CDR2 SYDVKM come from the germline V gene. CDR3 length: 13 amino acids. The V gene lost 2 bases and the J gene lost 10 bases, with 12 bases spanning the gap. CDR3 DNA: TGTGCCAGCAGTTTAAGGGTCCGGAGGGAGCAGTTCTTC. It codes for CASSLRVRREQFF. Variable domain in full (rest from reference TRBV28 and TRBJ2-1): DVKVTQSSRYLVKRTGEKVFLECVQDMDHENMFWYRQDPGLGLRLIYFSYDVKMKEKGDIPEGYSVSREKKERFSLILESASTNQTSMYLCASSLRVRREQFFGPGTRLTVL.

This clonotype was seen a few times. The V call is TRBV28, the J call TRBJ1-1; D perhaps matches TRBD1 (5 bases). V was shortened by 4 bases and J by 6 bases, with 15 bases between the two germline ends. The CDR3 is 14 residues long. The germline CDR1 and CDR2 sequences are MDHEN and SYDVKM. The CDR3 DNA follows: TGTGCCAGCAGTTACTCGAACAGGTCTCCTGAAGCTTTCTTT. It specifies CASSYSNRSPEAFF.

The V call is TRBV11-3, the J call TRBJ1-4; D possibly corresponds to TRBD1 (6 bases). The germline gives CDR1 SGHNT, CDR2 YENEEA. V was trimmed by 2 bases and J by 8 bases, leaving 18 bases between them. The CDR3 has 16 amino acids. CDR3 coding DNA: TGTGCCAGCAGCTTAAGGTCAGGGGAAGGTCGAGAAAAACTGTTTTTT. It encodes CASSLRSGEGREKLFF. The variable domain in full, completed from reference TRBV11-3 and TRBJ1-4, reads EAGVVQSPRYKIIEKKQPVAFWCNPISGHNTLYWYLQNLGQGPELLIRYENEEAVDDSQLPKDRFSAERLKGVDSTLKIQPAELGDSAVYLCASSLRSGEGREKLFFGSGTQLSVL.

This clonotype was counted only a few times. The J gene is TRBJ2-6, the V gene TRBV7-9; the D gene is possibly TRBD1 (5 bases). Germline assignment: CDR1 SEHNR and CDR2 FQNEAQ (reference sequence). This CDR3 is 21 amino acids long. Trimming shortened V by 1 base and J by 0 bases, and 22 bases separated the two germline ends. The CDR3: CASSLESPKQGHHSGANVLTF. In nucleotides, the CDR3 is TGTGCCAGCAGCTTAGAATCCCCTAAGCAGGGCCATCACTCTGGGGCCAACGTCCTGACTTTC.

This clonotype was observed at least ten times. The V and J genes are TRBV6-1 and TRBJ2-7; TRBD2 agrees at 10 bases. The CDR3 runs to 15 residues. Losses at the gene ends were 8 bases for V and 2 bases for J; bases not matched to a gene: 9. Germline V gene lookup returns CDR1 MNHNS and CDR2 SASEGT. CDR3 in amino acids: CASWGLSGRAYEQYF. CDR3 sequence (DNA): TGTGCCAGCTGGGGTCTAAGCGGGAGGGCCTACGAGCAGTACTTC.

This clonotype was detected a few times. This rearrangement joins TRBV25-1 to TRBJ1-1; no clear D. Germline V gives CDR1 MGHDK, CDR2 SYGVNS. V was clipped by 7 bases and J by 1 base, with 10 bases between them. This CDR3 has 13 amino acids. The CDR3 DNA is TGTGCCAGCAATACAGAGGCGAACACTGAAGCTTTCTTT. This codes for CASNTEANTEAFF.

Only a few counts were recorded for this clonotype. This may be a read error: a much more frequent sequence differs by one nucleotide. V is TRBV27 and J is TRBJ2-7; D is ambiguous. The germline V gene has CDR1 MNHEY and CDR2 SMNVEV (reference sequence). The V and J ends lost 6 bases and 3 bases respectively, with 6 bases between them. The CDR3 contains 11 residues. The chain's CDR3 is CASRSLYEQYF. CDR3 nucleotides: TGTGCCAGCAGATCCCTCTACGAGCAGTACTTC.

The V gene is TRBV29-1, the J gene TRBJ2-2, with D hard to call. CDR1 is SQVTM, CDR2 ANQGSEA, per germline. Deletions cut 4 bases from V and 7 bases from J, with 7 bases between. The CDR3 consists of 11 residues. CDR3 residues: CSVVADGELFF. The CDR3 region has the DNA TGCAGCGTTGTTGCAGACGGGGAGCTGTTTTTT.